This entry lists 20 T cell receptor beta chains sequenced from one sample in a study of a mutant IDH1 vaccine in newly diagnosed glioma. Time point given: baseline, week 1 (first vaccination visit). Treatment here: pre-vaccination baseline after standard-of-care therapy. Produced via immunoSEQ multiplex PCR; TCRdb's table is partial and in-frame only. This repertoire shows tens of thousands of clones, over 70% found once; its top ten account for roughly 19%. This sample comprised PBMCs, obtained from a glioma patient treated with radiotherapy, temozolomide or both. The receptors come from a man aged 30 to 45 with glioma.

The V call is TRBV13, the J call TRBJ2-7, with D possibly being TRBD2 (5 bases). Germline CDR1 PRHDT, CDR2 FYEKMQ (reference sequence). The V end lost 0 bases, the J end lost 5 bases, and 8 bases lay between the germline ends. This CDR3 has 13 residues. The CDR3 DNA sequence: TGTGCCAGCAGCTTAGGTAGAGGGAACGAGCAGTACTTC. This sequence encodes CASSLGRGNEQYF.

J is TRBJ1-1 and V is TRBV30; D is undetermined. Per germline, CDR1 GTSNPN and CDR2 SVGIG (reference sequence). The ends were cut back, 3 bases at V and 7 bases at J, with 6 bases in the middle. CDR3 length equals 10 residues. The CDR3 DNA is TGTGCCTGGAGGATCCTTGAAGCTTTCTTT. Protein sequence: CAWRILEAFF.

This chain uses TRBV11-2 with TRBJ2-7; D gene unclear. The CDR3 sequence is 14 residues long. Between the trimmed V and J ends, which lost 2 bases and 1 base, there was a span of 9 bases. The V gene's germline CDR1 is SGHAT and CDR2 FQNNGV. As DNA, the CDR3 is TGTGCCAGCAGCTTATACAGTCGTTCCTACGAGCAGTACTTC. Amino acids: CASSLYSRSYEQYF.

This clone appeared a few times. Other DNA sequences from this sample encode an identical CDR3 as well. This chain uses TRBV5-4 with TRBJ1-4; 9 bases line up with TRBD1. V shed 5 bases, J shed 7 bases, and the junction held 3 bases outside the gene matches. Germline CDR1 reads SGHNT; CDR2 reads YYREEE (reference sequence). This CDR3 contains 13 residues. The CDR3 region has the DNA TGTGCCAGCAGGGACAGGGGAGGTGAAAAACTGTTTTTT. Translation: CASRDRGGEKLFF.

This sequence joins TRBV10-3 and TRBJ1-4; D gene unclear. The germline V and J ends were trimmed by 3 bases and 5 bases, with 7 bases remaining between them. Germline CDR1 is ENHRY and CDR2 is SYGVKD. The CDR3 consists of 13 residues. Written as DNA, the CDR3 is TGTGCCATCAGTGACGGGGAAAATGAAAAACTGTTTTTT. Protein product: CAISDGENEKLFF.

The sample holds one count of this clone. The V call is TRBV7-8, the J call TRBJ2-5, with D possibly TRBD1 on 6 matching bases. Trimming removed 3 bases from V and 3 bases from J, with 11 bases in between. Germline V gene sequence: CDR1 SGHVS, CDR2 FQNEAQ. The CDR3 extends over 14 amino acids. The CDR3 DNA reads TGTGCCAGCAGCTTTCTACAGGGTGAAGAGACCCAGTACTTC. Its protein is CASSFLQGEETQYF.

The table lists this clone with a few counts. The chain couples TRBV5-4 to TRBJ1-1; D is unresolved. Germline CDR1 SGHNT, CDR2 YYREEE (reference sequence). CDR3 length: 13 amino acids. Trimming shortened V by 2 bases and J by 3 bases, and 8 bases separated the two germline ends. CDR3 DNA: TGTGCCAGCAGCTTAGGGTTCCACACTGAAGCTTTCTTT. Translated, it gives CASSLGFHTEAFF.

V is TRBV6-1 and J is TRBJ1-5; a possible D gene is TRBD1 (5 bases). The CDR3 is 15 amino acids. The V end lost 7 bases, the J end lost 2 bases, and 15 bases lay between the germline ends. Germline V gives CDR1 MNHNS, CDR2 SASEGT. DNA for the CDR3: TGTGCCAGCACCGCGGGACGGAGTGGCAATCAGCCCCAGCATTTT. Translation gives CASTAGRSGNQPQHF.

The chain is built from TRBV30 and TRBJ2-7; D is undetermined. With 4 bases removed from V and 7 bases from J, the gap between germline ends came to 14 bases. The germline CDR1 and CDR2 sequences are GTSNPN and SVGIG (reference sequence). The CDR3 totals 12 residues. The chain's CDR3 is CAWNPIGYEQYF. The CDR3 region has the DNA TGTGCCTGGAACCCTATTGGGTATGAGCAGTACTTC. The full variable domain, with the rest looked up from reference TRBV30 and TRBJ2-7, is SQTIHQWPATLVQPVGSPLSLECTVEGTSNPNLYWYRQAAGRGLQLLFYSVGIGQISSEVPQNLSASRPQDRQFILSSKKLLLSDSGFYLCAWNPIGYEQYFGPGTRLTVT.

The chain has TRBV30 and TRBJ1-3; 8 bases map to TRBD1. Trimming cost V 3 bases and J 0 bases; bases outside gene matches: 4. This CDR3 is built from 15 residues. Germline assignment: CDR1 GTSNPN and CDR2 SVGIG (reference sequence). CDR3 region: CAWRTGTGSGNTIYF. The CDR3 DNA follows: TGTGCCTGGAGGACCGGGACAGGCTCTGGAAACACCATATATTTT.

J is TRBJ1-1 and V is TRBV10-3, with no clear D. The CDR3 length is 14 residues. V lost 6 bases to trimming and J lost 3 bases, with 14 bases between them. CDR1 is ENHRY and CDR2 is SYGVKD in the germline V gene. The CDR3 spells CAIRAGSEDTEAFF. Written as DNA, the CDR3 is TGTGCCATCAGGGCGGGTTCGGAGGACACTGAAGCTTTCTTT.

The chain couples TRBV4-1 to TRBJ1-4; the D is unclear. CDR3 size: 14 residues. Deletions cut 3 bases from V and 6 bases from J, with 11 bases between. The germline V gene has CDR1 MGHRA and CDR2 YSYEKL. CDR3 sequence (DNA): TGCGCCAGCAGCCACACCCGGCCATATGAAAAACTGTTTTTT. Protein: CASSHTRPYEKLFF.

Only one count was recorded for this clone. As DNA, the CDR3 is TGTGCCAGCAGTTCCCACAGGTTCTATGGCTACACCTTC. Translation gives CASSSHRFYGYTF. The rearrangement links TRBV27 to TRBJ1-2, with TRBD1 as a possible D gene (5 bases). Per germline, CDR1 MNHEY and CDR2 SMNVEV (reference sequence). Between the trimmed V and J ends, which lost 4 bases and 4 bases, there was a span of 10 bases. The length of the CDR3 is 13 residues.

For this clone: Other DNA sequences within the sample encode an identical CDR3. This chain uses TRBV11-2 with TRBJ2-7, with TRBD1 identical over 9 bases. This CDR3 spans 15 amino acids. V was pared by 1 base and J by 1 base, with 2 bases of the junction left unmatched. Germline V gene data show CDR1 as SGHAT and CDR2 as FQNNGV. As DNA, the CDR3 is TGTGCCAGCAGCTTAGTCGGGACAGGGTCCTACGAGCAGTACTTC. Protein product: CASSLVGTGSYEQYF.

The chain couples TRBV7-6 to TRBJ2-2; TRBD1 is a possible D gene (5 bases). The CDR3 covers 14 residues. Germline loops: CDR1 SGHVS, CDR2 FNYEAQ. V shed 6 bases and J shed 1 base, with 9 bases lying between them. The CDR3 loop reads CASRPGQNTGELFF. DNA of the CDR3: TGTGCCAGCAGACCTGGACAGAACACCGGGGAGCTGTTTTTT.

This clone was observed a single time. The chain combines TRBV2 with TRBJ2-2; 12 nucleotides align to TRBD1. Trimming removed 6 bases from V and 6 bases from J; junction bases left unmatched: 8. The germline V gene encodes CDR1 SNHLY and CDR2 FYNNEI. The CDR3 totals 16 residues. CDR3 region: CASRGQGAVSAGELFF. CDR3 in DNA: TGTGCCAGCAGGGGACAGGGGGCGGTCTCCGCCGGGGAGCTGTTTTTT.

This clone was detected only once. The chain is built from TRBV29-1 and TRBJ2-5; 7 nucleotides agree with TRBD2. Germline CDR1 is SQVTM and CDR2 is ANQGSEA. The CDR3 is 13 residues long. Trimming removed 7 bases from V and 2 bases from J; junction bases left unmatched: 7. The CDR3 loop is CSADGLDQETQYF. The DNA of the CDR3 is TGCAGCGCAGACGGACTAGATCAAGAGACCCAGTACTTC.

This chain links TRBV10-3 with TRBJ2-7; D remains unclear. Trimming took 4 bases from V and 2 from J, leaving 15 bases between them. This CDR3 contains 15 residues. Germline lookup yields CDR1 ENHRY and CDR2 SYGVKD. The CDR3 nucleotides read TGTGCCATCAGTGGAGGCAGGACGGGTACCTACGAGCAGTACTTC. It is translated as CAISGGRTGTYEQYF.

V gene TRBV4-2 combines with J gene TRBJ2-7; D tentatively fits TRBD1 or TRBD2 (5 bases each). The CDR3 runs 15 residues. Trimming took off 1 base at V and 1 base at J, with 11 bases between the two ends. Germline V gene lookup returns CDR1 LGHNA and CDR2 YNFKEQ. CDR3 bases: TGTGCCAGCAGCCAAGGGGGGACGGATTCCTACGAGCAGTACTTC. This encodes CASSQGGTDSYEQYF.

The chain employs TRBV25-1 and TRBJ1-2; 7 bases match TRBD1. Germline trimming cut 4 bases from V and 2 bases from J; bases unmatched to any gene: 10. CDR1 is MGHDK, CDR2 SYGVNS, per germline. The CDR3 is 16 residues long. The CDR3 loop reads CASSGGAGGFNYGYTF. The CDR3 nucleotides are TGTGCCAGCAGTGGAGGTGCAGGGGGTTTCAACTATGGCTACACCTTC.